These 12 T cell receptor beta chains originate from one sample sequenced in a study of blood T cell repertoires in COVID-19. The method was immunoSEQ multiplex PCR; TCRdb's version includes in-frame clones alone and lacks a portion of them. This sample has approximately 170,000 clones, with around 90% found just once. Sequencing input: peripheral blood. These receptors were collected from a man aged 55 to 69 with acute or convalescent COVID-19.

The V gene is TRBV6-2 or TRBV6-3, the J gene TRBJ2-1, with TRBD1 identical over 9 bases. The CDR3 runs 17 residues. Per germline, CDR1 MNHEY and CDR2 SVGEGT. The junction had 17 bases not matched to a gene; V was cut back by 5 bases and J by 9 bases. In DNA form, the CDR3 reads TGTGCCAGCAGTGCGGCCCTTCCCGGGACAGGGTTACTTGAGCAGTTCTTC. Protein sequence: CASSAALPGTGLLEQFF.

CDR3 bases: TGTGCCAGCAGCGCGGACAGCACCTCCACTGAAGCTTTCTTT. This codes for CASSADSTSTEAFF. The genes are TRBV7-9 and TRBJ1-1, with a tentative D call TRBD1 (6 bases). The V end lost 5 bases, the J end lost 4 bases, and 14 bases lay between the germline ends. Germline values: CDR1 SEHNR, CDR2 FQNEAQ (reference sequence). The CDR3 is made up of 14 amino acids.

V usage is TRBV7-2 and J usage is TRBJ2-7, with 7 bases lining up with TRBD2. This CDR3 has 14 amino acids. The V gene end was trimmed by 2 bases and the J gene end by 2 bases; junction bases not matched to a gene: 3. Germline CDR1 is SGHTA and CDR2 is FQGNSA. The CDR3 protein is CASSLKAGPYEQYF. Here the CDR3 DNA reads TGTGCCAGCAGCTTAAAAGCGGGACCCTACGAGCAGTACTTC.

The CDR3 reads CASSGSGEISGYTF. DNA of the CDR3: TGTGCCAGCAGTGGGTCGGGAGAAATCAGTGGCTACACCTTC. V usage is TRBV2 and J usage is TRBJ1-2, with D hard to call. The CDR3 has 14 residues. Between the trimmed V and J ends, which lost 4 bases and 7 bases, there was a span of 16 bases. Germline-derived CDR1 and CDR2 are SNHLY and FYNNEI.

The chain has TRBV5-1 and TRBJ1-2, with D maybe TRBD1 (6 bases). Trimming pared 4 bases from V and 2 bases from J, leaving 15 bases between. The CDR3 contains 15 residues. Germline CDR1 reads SGHRS; CDR2 reads YFSETQ. The CDR3 DNA sequence: TGCGCCAGCAGCCAACCGGGACATATCAACTATGGCTACACCTTC. It yields the protein CASSQPGHINYGYTF.

The J gene is TRBJ1-1, the V gene TRBV27; perhaps TRBD1 as D (5 bases). V lost 6 bases and J lost 4, with 12 bases in between. The CDR3 totals 13 residues. Germline V gene sequence: CDR1 MNHEY, CDR2 SMNVEV (reference sequence). CDR3 nucleotides: TGTGCCAGCAGCCCCCATCAGGGCACTGAAGCTTTCTTT. It codes for CASSPHQGTEAFF.

V gene TRBV15 combines with J gene TRBJ2-7; D possibly corresponds to TRBD2 (6 bases). V was pared by 1 base and J by 7 bases, with 26 bases between. There are 18 residues in the CDR3. Germline V gives CDR1 LNHNV, CDR2 YYDKDF (reference sequence). CDR3 amino acids: CATSRGTGGAREAKEQYF. The CDR3 DNA is TGTGCCACCAGCAGAGGAACCGGTGGGGCCAGGGAGGCTAAGGAGCAGTACTTC.

The chain joins TRBV6-5 to TRBJ1-2; D is possibly TRBD1 (5 bases). Trimming shortened V by 6 bases and J by 4 bases, and 12 bases separated the two germline ends. The CDR3 is 13 amino acids. Germline CDR1 and CDR2: MNHEY and SVGAGI. Written as DNA, the CDR3 is TGTGCCAGCAGCACAGGACCATTCTATGGCTACACCTTC. Protein product: CASSTGPFYGYTF.

The CDR3 reads CASSIGPPPYEQYF. In DNA form, the CDR3 reads TGTGCCAGTAGTATAGGTCCCCCTCCGTACGAGCAGTACTTC. The rearrangement uses TRBV19 and TRBJ2-7; D is uncertain. CDR1 and CDR2 (germline): LNHDA, SQIVND (reference sequence). The V gene lost 1 base and the J gene lost 4 bases, with 11 bases spanning the gap. There are 14 residues in the CDR3.

This CDR3 reads CASGQFGANVLTF. CDR3 coding DNA: TGTGCCAGCGGGCAGTTCGGGGCCAACGTCCTGACTTTC. V usage is TRBV6-4 and J usage is TRBJ2-6; no reliable D call. With 8 bases removed from V and 4 bases from J, the gap between germline ends came to 9 bases. Germline V gene data show CDR1 as MRHNA and CDR2 as SNTAGT. The CDR3 extends over 13 amino acids.

The chain carries TRBV2 and TRBJ2-2; 10 bases are a match to TRBD1. Per the germline V gene, CDR1 is SNHLY and CDR2 is FYNNEI. Trimming cost V 4 bases and J 7 bases; bases outside gene matches: 6. The CDR3 loop spans 15 amino acids. The CDR3 region has the DNA TGTGCCAGCAGTGGGGACAGGGGTAGAAGCGGGGAGCTGTTTTTT. This translates into CASSGDRGRSGELFF. Looking up the rest from reference TRBV2 and TRBJ2-2 gives the full variable domain: EPEVTQTPSHQVTQMGQEVILRCVPISNHLYFYWYRQILGQKVEFLVSFYNNEISEKSEIFDDQFSVERPDGSNFTLKIRSTKLEDSAMYFCASSGDRGRSGELFFGEGSRLTVL.

The chain uses TRBV5-1 and TRBJ1-1; possible D gene TRBD1, 5 bases. Germline-derived CDR1 and CDR2 are SGHRS and YFSETQ. The CDR3 consists of 16 residues. Trimming left V 2 bases short and J 8 bases short, with 22 bases between. The CDR3 loop is CASSFDPPDSAVEAFF. The CDR3 nucleotides are TGCGCCAGCAGCTTTGACCCACCCGACAGCGCGGTGGAAGCTTTCTTT.